This T cell receptor beta chain emerged from a study of T cells in Graves' hyperthyroidism and ophthalmopathy. Uncontrolled infection, other autoimmune disease, pregnancy or lactation excluded patients. Study-wide points: Most thyroid clonotypes that were expanded above 0.001 also turned up in blood. Ophthalmopathy, which appeared later, was predicted by the model a median 6.5 months before onset.

This clonotype has a count of ten or more. The antigen is unknown. This CDR3 has 14 amino acids. Germline CDR1 SQVTM, CDR2 ANQGSEA. V was pared by 4 bases and J by 1 base, with 12 bases between. RNA transcripts were the template for amplifying TCR beta CDR3 regions. The HTBI primer set served for first-round RT-PCR of the TCR CDR3. TCRdb independently ran MiXCR on the multiplex PCR reads; one entry per CDR3 protein. The sample shows 490,000 or so distinct CDR3 sequences, 15% to 20% of them seen only once. This sequence joins TRBV29-1 and TRBJ2-3, with D perhaps matching TRBD1 or TRBD2 (6 bases each). The sequenced sample consisted of blood. This clonotype was obtained from a woman younger than 45 with Graves' ophthalmopathy. The CDR3 loop is CSVGRDKGTDTQYF. The CDR3 bases are TGCAGCGTTGGGCGGGACAAGGGCACAGATACGCAGTATTTT.